Listed below are T cell receptor beta chains from one sample, sequenced in a study of early T cells in non-severe SARS-CoV-2 infection. One entry per CDR3 protein results from TCRdb running MiXCR on the 5' RACE reads. This table has about 49,000 distinct CDR3 sequences, 12% appearing once. Sequenced input: whole blood. The receptors shown here come from an adult who was a healthcare worker with PCR-confirmed SARS-CoV-2 infection or an uninfected control (not recorded which). CDR3s include the opening cysteine and the closing phenylalanine or tryptophan. A D gene is named only where the DNA matches it firmly. Some rows have no size entry. The others give once, few or many, or a class for an expanded clone.

clone_size,j_call,v_call,d_call,cdr3_aa,cdr3_nt
-,TRBJ1-2,TRBV27,-,CASSLFLRDGYTF,TGTGCCAGCAGTTTATTTCTGCGGGATGGCTACACCTTC
-,TRBJ2-1,TRBV6-1,TRBD2,CASSLAGGFFF,TGTGCCAGCAGTCTAGCGGGGGGATTTTTCTTC
few,TRBJ1-2,TRBV20-1,-,CSALPPYTIYGYTF,TGCAGTGCTCTCCCCCCGTATACGATCTATGGCTACACCTTC
many,TRBJ2-3,TRBV5-8,-,CASSLALGIDTQYF,TGTGCCAGCAGCTTGGCTTTGGGAATAGATACGCAGTATTTT
many,TRBJ2-1,TRBV12-3/TRBV12-4,-,CASSLVGGRSSYNEQFF,TGTGCCAGCAGTTTAGTGGGCGGAAGGAGCTCCTACAATGAGCAGTTCTTC
-,TRBJ2-7,TRBV6-2/TRBV6-3,-,CASSYFYEQYF,TGTGCCAGCAGTTATTTTTACGAGCAGTACTTC
few,TRBJ2-7,TRBV7-6,-,CASSTGLRTYEQYF,TGTGCCAGCAGCACGGGACTGAGAACCTACGAGCAGTACTTC
many,TRBJ2-3,TRBV28,-,CASTIISADTQYF,TGTGCCAGCACCATTATATCGGCAGATACGCAGTATTTT
few,TRBJ2-1,TRBV20-1,-,CSQSWGADEQFF,TGCAGCCAGTCGTGGGGGGCGGATGAGCAGTTCTTC
-,TRBJ2-7,TRBV7-2,-,CASSLRREQYF,TGTGCCAGCAGCTTACGGCGCGAGCAGTACTTC
-,TRBJ1-5,TRBV15,-,CATSYQGFGNQPQHF,TGTGCCACCAGCTATCAGGGTTTCGGGAATCAGCCCCAGCATTTT
-,TRBJ1-1,TRBV6-2/TRBV6-3,-,CASSSPQGRAFF,TGTGCCAGCAGTAGCCCCCAGGGACGAGCTTTCTTT
many,TRBJ1-1,TRBV7-2,-,CASSFSGRVNTEAFF,TGTGCCAGCAGCTTCTCTGGCAGGGTGAACACTGAAGCTTTCTTT
many,TRBJ2-2,TRBV7-6,-,CASSLGAGMAGELFF,TGTGCCAGCAGCTTAGGGGCAGGGATGGCCGGGGAGCTGTTTTTT
-,TRBJ2-3,TRBV12-5,-,CASGFVGDTQYF,TGTGCTAGTGGTTTTGTCGGAGATACGCAGTATTTT
-,TRBJ2-5,TRBV6-5,-,CASSYPGGGETQYF,TGTGCCAGCAGTTACCCCGGGGGTGGGGAGACCCAGTACTTC
-,TRBJ2-7,TRBV20-1,TRBD2,CSARDTSGPSYEQYF,TGCAGTGCTAGGGATACTAGCGGCCCCTCCTACGAGCAGTACTTC
few,TRBJ2-7,TRBV9,-,CASSVAGGPTYEQYF,TGTGCCAGCAGCGTAGCTGGAGGACCCACCTACGAGCAGTACTTC
many,TRBJ2-5,TRBV12-3/TRBV12-4,TRBD1,CASSLDRGWQTQYF,TGTGCCAGCAGCCTTGACAGGGGTTGGCAGACCCAGTACTTC
few,TRBJ2-1,TRBV15,TRBD1,CATREGRGRVNEQFF,TGTGCCACCAGAGAGGGCAGGGGGCGCGTTAATGAGCAGTTCTTC
-,TRBJ2-1,TRBV11-2,-,CASSPPYRDNEQFF,TGTGCCAGCAGCCCGCCCTATAGGGACAATGAGCAGTTCTTC
many,TRBJ2-4,TRBV6-1,-,CASSEVAKNIQYF,TGTGCCAGCAGTGAGGTAGCCAAAAACATTCAGTACTTC
few,TRBJ1-1,TRBV4-1,-,CASSQVDLGFMNTEAFF,TGCGCCAGCAGCCAAGTGGATCTAGGGTTTATGAACACTGAAGCTTTCTTT
many,TRBJ1-1,TRBV5-1,-,CASRGLMNTEAFF,TGCGCCAGCAGGGGACTTATGAACACTGAAGCTTTCTTT
-,TRBJ2-7,TRBV14,-,CASSAGSEQYF,TGTGCCAGCAGTGCAGGGTCCGAGCAGTACTTC
-,TRBJ2-1,TRBV7-6,TRBD2,CASSSGTHEQFF,TGTGCCAGCTCTAGCGGGACTCATGAGCAGTTCTTC
medium-sized,TRBJ2-3,TRBV29-1,-,CSVARGMNGDTQYF,TGCAGCGTTGCAAGGGGAATGAATGGAGATACGCAGTATTTT
-,TRBJ1-5,TRBV5-1,-,CASSLGRGDSNQPQHF,TGCGCCAGCAGCTTGGGAAGGGGCGATAGCAATCAGCCCCAGCATTTT
few,TRBJ2-3,TRBV28,-,CASSQWGASTDTQYF,TGTGCCAGCAGCCAGTGGGGGGCGAGCACAGATACGCAGTATTTT
-,TRBJ2-2,TRBV7-9,TRBD2,CASSLGLVAGELFF,TGTGCCAGCAGCTTGGGACTAGTAGCCGGGGAGCTGTTTTTT
few,TRBJ2-3,TRBV4-2,TRBD2,CASSQDPPGGEADTQYF,TGTGCCAGCAGCCAAGACCCCCCGGGGGGAGAGGCAGATACGCAGTATTTT
many,TRBJ2-7,TRBV6-6,-,CASKPRVLDEQYF,TGTGCCAGCAAGCCCAGGGTGCTCGACGAGCAGTACTTC
few,TRBJ1-5,TRBV5-1,-,CASSLAGANQPQHF,TGCGCCAGCAGCTTGGCCGGAGCCAATCAGCCCCAGCATTTT
many,TRBJ2-1,TRBV14,TRBD2,CASSQLTSGVNEQFF,TGTGCCAGCAGCCAACTAACTAGCGGAGTTAATGAGCAGTTCTTC
few,TRBJ2-4,TRBV18,TRBD1,CASSPPGQGYSIQYF,TGTGCCAGCTCACCACCGGGACAGGGGTATAGCATTCAGTACTTC